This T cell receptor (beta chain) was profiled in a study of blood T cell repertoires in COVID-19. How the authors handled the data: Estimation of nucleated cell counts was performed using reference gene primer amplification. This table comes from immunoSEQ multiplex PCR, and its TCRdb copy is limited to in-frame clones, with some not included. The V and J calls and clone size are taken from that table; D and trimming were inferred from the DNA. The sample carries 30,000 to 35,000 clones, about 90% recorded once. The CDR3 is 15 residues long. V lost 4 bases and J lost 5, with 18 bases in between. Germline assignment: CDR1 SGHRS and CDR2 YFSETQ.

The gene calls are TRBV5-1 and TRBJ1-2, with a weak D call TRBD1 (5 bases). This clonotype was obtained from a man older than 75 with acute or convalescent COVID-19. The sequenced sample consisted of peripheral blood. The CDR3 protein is CASSLTAGGNYGYTF. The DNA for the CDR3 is TGCGCCAGCAGCCTCACCGCGGGGGGGAATTATGGCTACACCTTC.